Following are 29 T cell receptor beta chains from one sample sequenced in a study of cytomegalovirus exposure and HLA in healthy donors. The PCR was carried out with 60 Vbeta primers and 13 Jbeta primers. Profiling relied on immunoSEQ multiplex PCR, and the TCRdb table lists in-frame clones only, not all of them. Among roughly 180,000 clones listed, 70% to 80% were seen once. The specimen sequenced was PBMCs. Receptors originate from a man under 40 in good health and CMV-seronegative.

The V gene is TRBV14, the J gene TRBJ1-1, with D perhaps matching TRBD1 (6 bases). V was shortened by 4 bases and J by 4 bases, with 13 bases between the two germline ends. CDR1 is SGHDN, CDR2 FVKESK, per germline. This CDR3 is built from 14 residues. The CDR3 DNA reads TGTGCCAGCAGCCGCCTTGGGGGGGCCACTGAAGCTTTCTTT. Amino acids: CASSRLGGATEAFF. Drawing the rest from reference TRBV14 and TRBJ1-1, the complete variable domain is EAGVTQFPSHSVIEKGQTVTLRCDPISGHDNLYWYRRVMGKEIKFLLHFVKESKQDESGMPNNRFLAERTGGTYSTLKVQPAELEDSGVYFCASSRLGGATEAFFGQGTRLTVV.

The chain carries TRBV7-2 and TRBJ2-3, with 8 bases aligning to TRBD2. The CDR3 runs 17 residues. The germline V gene encodes CDR1 SGHTA and CDR2 FQGNSA. Losses at the gene ends were 5 bases for V and 2 bases for J; bases not matched to a gene: 12. CDR3 sequence: CASSPLAGGGSTDTQYF. The CDR3 nucleotides are TGTGCCAGCAGCCCGTTGGCCGGGGGGGGATCCACAGATACGCAGTATTTT.

The J gene is TRBJ2-7, the V gene TRBV15; 10 bases map to TRBD1. With 5 bases clipped from V and 0 bases from J, the junction kept 7 bases outside the gene matches. The CDR3 is 16 residues long. CDR1 and CDR2 from the germline V gene are LNHNV and YYDKDF (reference sequence). CDR3: CATSSRTGGSSYEQYF. In nucleotides, the CDR3 is TGTGCCACCAGCTCGAGGACAGGGGGGAGCTCCTACGAGCAGTACTTC.

The chain joins TRBV4-1 to TRBJ2-2; TRBD1 agrees at 9 bases. The CDR3 extends over 16 amino acids. After removal of 7 bases from V and 4 bases from J, the junction contained 10 bases not matched to a gene. In germline, CDR1 is MGHRA, CDR2 YSYEKL. The DNA of the CDR3 is TGCGCCAGCACCCTGACAGGGGGTCGGGGCACCGGGGAGCTGTTTTTT. Translation gives CASTLTGGRGTGELFF.

CDR3 DNA sequence: TGCAGCGTTCTCTTGCAGGGGGACAGCTATGGCTACACCTTC. Its translation is CSVLLQGDSYGYTF. The chain has TRBV29-1 and TRBJ1-2, with TRBD1 matching 7 bases. This CDR3 is 14 amino acids long. The germline gives CDR1 SQVTM, CDR2 ANQGSEA. J gave up 4 bases and V 5 bases, and 10 bases lay outside the gene matches.

The chain carries TRBV6-4 and TRBJ2-2; D is perhaps TRBD2 (5 bases). The CDR3 is 13 amino acids. The ends were cut back, 3 bases at V and 5 bases at J, with 7 bases in the middle. Germline CDR1 is MRHNA and CDR2 is SNTAGT. Written as DNA, the CDR3 is TGTGCCAGCAGTGAGGGAGAGACCGGGGAGCTGTTTTTT. This translates into CASSEGETGELFF.

This chain connects TRBV18 to TRBJ2-1; TRBD1 matches at 8 bases. J lost 5 bases, V lost 3 bases, and 3 bases had no gene match. The germline V gene has CDR1 KGHSH and CDR2 LQKENI. The CDR3 contains 14 residues. The CDR3 bases are TGTGCCAGCTCACCCGGGACAGGAGACAATGAGCAGTTCTTC. Encoded protein: CASSPGTGDNEQFF.

This chain uses TRBV19 with TRBJ1-5; 10 bases fit TRBD1. CDR3 size: 15 residues. V was clipped by 9 bases and J by 5 bases; unmatched bases: 10. Germline V gene lookup returns CDR1 LNHDA and CDR2 SQIVND (reference sequence). The CDR3 sequence: CASYTGQGGDQPQHF. CDR3 coding DNA: TGTGCCAGCTATACTGGACAGGGGGGGGATCAGCCCCAGCATTTT.

About this clone: A read error may produce the germline difference seen at one junction end. The J gene is TRBJ2-7, the V gene TRBV10-3; D is perhaps TRBD1 (5 bases). The germline CDR1 and CDR2 sequences are ENHRY and SYGVKD. The CDR3 totals 13 residues. The DNA of the CDR3 is TGTGCCATCAGTGAGACAGGTCCCTACGCGCAGTACTTC. Translated: CAISETGPYAQYF.

The CDR3 protein is CASRQGRGDTEAFF. Written as DNA, the CDR3 is TGTGCCAGCAGGCAGGGGAGGGGGGACACTGAAGCTTTCTTT. The chain couples TRBV7-2 to TRBJ1-1, with D perhaps TRBD1 (6 bases). The CDR3 consists of 14 residues. The V end lost 6 bases, the J end lost 3 bases, and 14 bases lay between the germline ends. Germline V lookup: CDR1 SGHTA, CDR2 FQGNSA.

This chain uses TRBV11-2 with TRBJ2-1; D perhaps matches TRBD1 (6 bases). The V and J ends lost 5 bases and 5 bases respectively, with 16 bases between them. Germline V gene lookup returns CDR1 SGHAT and CDR2 FQNNGV. The CDR3 loop spans 15 amino acids. As DNA, the CDR3 is TGTGCCAGCAGCATCAGCGGACAGCGACACAATGAGCAGTTCTTC. Its protein product is CASSISGQRHNEQFF.

The chain employs TRBV4-1 and TRBJ1-1; D unresolved. There are 14 residues in the CDR3. V was pared by 1 base and J by 3 bases, with 9 bases between. Germline values: CDR1 MGHRA, CDR2 YSYEKL. CDR3 loop: CASSQAGSDTEAFF. CDR3 nucleotide sequence: TGCGCCAGCAGCCAAGCGGGATCGGACACTGAAGCTTTCTTT.

This clone was seen once. The chain couples TRBV28 to TRBJ2-5, with a weak D call TRBD1 (5 bases). The CDR3 length is 15 residues. V lost 3 bases and J lost 3, with 14 bases in between. In germline, CDR1 is MDHEN, CDR2 SYDVKM. The CDR3 protein is CASSFRTTEKETQYF. The CDR3, as DNA: TGTGCCAGCAGTTTCCGTACGACAGAAAAAGAGACCCAGTACTTC.

This clone came up a few times. V gene TRBV14 combines with J gene TRBJ2-1; 7 nucleotides line up with TRBD2. Unmatched junction bases numbered 11, after V lost 2 bases and J lost 7 bases. The CDR3 is 16 amino acids. From germline, CDR1 is SGHDN and CDR2 FVKESK. This CDR3 reads CASSQFGLADGNEQFF. The CDR3 DNA reads as TGTGCCAGCAGCCAATTCGGTCTAGCGGACGGGAATGAGCAGTTCTTC.

The chain carries TRBV6-5 and TRBJ2-5, with a possible D match to TRBD1 (6 bases). The assigned J gene may be wrong: the sequence end matches TRBJ2-7 better. Germline loops: CDR1 MNHEY, CDR2 SVGAGI. This CDR3 contains 15 residues. The CDR3 is CASSRRTDSSYEQYF. The CDR3 nucleotides are TGTGCCAGCAGCAGACGGACAGATAGCTCCTACGAGCAGTACTTC.

The J gene is TRBJ2-7, the V gene TRBV5-1, with D possibly matching TRBD1 (6 bases). The CDR3 runs to 13 residues. V was shortened by 0 bases and J by 9 bases, with 13 bases between the two germline ends. Per germline, CDR1 SGHRS and CDR2 YFSETQ. The CDR3 sequence is CASSLAFLTGQYF. The CDR3 DNA reads TGCGCCAGCAGCTTGGCCTTTCTGACAGGGCAGTACTTC.

This clone is a singleton in its sample. V is TRBV29-1 and J is TRBJ1-1; 7 positions match TRBD1. This CDR3 contains 12 residues. CDR1 is SQVTM, CDR2 ANQGSEA, per germline. The CDR3 here is CSVEGRGSYAFF. The DNA for the CDR3 is TGCAGTGTCGAAGGCAGGGGGAGCTATGCTTTCTTT. The whole variable domain, remainder taken from reference TRBV29-1 and TRBJ1-1, is SAVISQKPSRDICQRGTSLTIQCQVDSQVTMMFWYRQQPGQSLTLIATANQGSEATYESGFVIDKFPISRPNLTFSTLTVSNMSPEDSSIYLCSVEGRGSYAFFGQGTRLTVV.

This clone was seen only a few times. The rearrangement joins TRBV27 to TRBJ2-3; no definite D call. The CDR3 is made up of 14 amino acids. CDR1 MNHEY and CDR2 SMNVEV come from the germline V gene (reference sequence). Trimming pared 0 bases from V and 2 bases from J, leaving 6 bases between. CDR3 amino acids: CASSLSPTTDTQYF. The DNA of the CDR3 is TGTGCCAGCAGTTTATCGCCTACCACAGATACGCAGTATTTT.

The rearrangement uses TRBV9 and TRBJ2-1, with 7 bases matching TRBD1. The ends lost 3 bases at V and 5 bases at J; junction bases unmatched: 11. Germline assignment: CDR1 SGDLS and CDR2 YYNGEE. This CDR3 contains 16 residues. CDR3 protein: CASSGNRDSLNNEQFF. CDR3 DNA: TGTGCCAGCAGCGGAAACCGGGACAGCCTAAACAATGAGCAGTTCTTC.

This sequence joins TRBV7-9 and TRBJ2-6; TRBD1 matches 10 bases. The trim removed 5 bases at V and 2 bases at J, leaving 9 bases unmatched. The CDR3 covers 18 residues. Germline CDR1 and CDR2: SEHNR and FQNEAQ (reference sequence). CDR3 loop: CASSRRWTGGAGANVLTF. In nucleotides, the CDR3 is TGTGCCAGCAGCCGGCGCTGGACAGGGGGTGCTGGGGCCAACGTCCTGACTTTC.

The J gene is TRBJ1-2, the V gene TRBV4-1; tentative D call: TRBD1 (6 bases). The CDR3 has 16 residues. Looked up from germline, CDR1 is MGHRA and CDR2 is YSYEKL. The germline V and J ends were trimmed by 3 bases and 4 bases, with 18 bases remaining between them. The CDR3 spells CASSQIRDRSAYGYTF. DNA for the CDR3: TGCGCCAGCAGCCAGATTCGTGACAGGTCTGCCTATGGCTACACCTTC.

The chain joins TRBV5-6 to TRBJ2-1; TRBD2 is a possible D gene (7 bases). The CDR3 has 19 amino acids. V gave up 0 bases and J gave up 0 bases, with 19 bases separating them. The germline gives CDR1 SGHDT, CDR2 YYEEEE. The DNA of the CDR3 is TGTGCCAGCAGCTTGGAGGGATGGGGCGGGGGCCACTCCTACAATGAGCAGTTCTTC. As protein: CASSLEGWGGGHSYNEQFF.

The chain employs TRBV7-9 and TRBJ1-4; a possible D gene is TRBD1 (5 bases). The germline V and J ends were trimmed by 5 bases and 0 bases, with 19 bases remaining between them. CDR1 is SEHNR and CDR2 is FQNEAQ in the germline V gene (reference sequence). CDR3 size: 18 residues. The CDR3 reads CASSLNLRQTATNEKLFF. CDR3 coding DNA: TGTGCCAGCAGCCTAAACCTTAGACAGACTGCAACTAATGAAAAACTGTTTTTT.

This clone occurred once. The V and J genes are TRBV4-1 and TRBJ1-5; D gene ambiguous. The V end lost 0 bases, the J end lost 0 bases, and 6 bases lay between the germline ends. Per germline, CDR1 MGHRA and CDR2 YSYEKL. The CDR3 totals 15 residues. CDR3 in amino acids: CASSQEADSNQPQHF. For the CDR3, the DNA is TGCGCCAGCAGCCAAGAGGCGGATAGCAATCAGCCCCAGCATTTT.

V is TRBV5-8 and J is TRBJ2-1; TRBD1 is a possible D gene (7 bases). Germline V gene lookup returns CDR1 SGHTS and CDR2 YDEGEE. Trimming left V 1 base short and J 8 bases short, with 13 bases between. CDR3 length equals 14 residues. Written as DNA, the CDR3 is TGTGCCAGCAGCTTGTATCAGGGGGGCGATGAGCAGTTCTTC. It is translated as CASSLYQGGDEQFF.

The chain is built from TRBV9 and TRBJ1-1; D remains unclear. CDR1 SGDLS and CDR2 YYNGEE come from the germline V gene. The CDR3 spans 14 residues. Trimming left V 0 bases short and J 1 base short, with 7 bases between. The CDR3 protein is CASSVGAPNTEAFF. The CDR3 region has the DNA TGTGCCAGCAGCGTAGGCGCGCCGAACACTGAAGCTTTCTTT.

The V gene is TRBV30, the J gene TRBJ2-7, with a weak D call TRBD2 (6 bases). Looked up from germline, CDR1 is GTSNPN and CDR2 is SVGIG (reference sequence). V was cut by 3 bases and J by 7 bases, with 19 bases left in between. CDR3 length equals 14 residues. The CDR3 region has the DNA TGTGCCTGGAGGGTCACGGGGGTAGCAGGAGAGCAGTACTTC. It codes for CAWRVTGVAGEQYF.

V gene TRBV6-5 combines with J gene TRBJ1-3; no definite D call. The germline CDR1 and CDR2 sequences are MNHEY and SVGAGI. V lost 8 bases to trimming and J lost 0 bases, with 14 bases between them. The CDR3 is made up of 15 amino acids. In DNA form, the CDR3 reads TGTGCCAGCGGTGGGAGGATGAGCTCTGGAAACACCATATATTTT. Its translation: CASGGRMSSGNTIYF.

The gene calls are TRBV7-9 and TRBJ2-1, with 11 bases fitting TRBD2. V lost 1 base to trimming and J lost 6 bases; unmatched junction nucleotides: 5. Germline V gene sequence: CDR1 SEHNR, CDR2 FQNEAQ (reference sequence). The CDR3 spans 16 residues. The CDR3 protein is CASSLGPGLAANEQFF. The CDR3 DNA follows: TGTGCCAGCAGCTTAGGCCCGGGACTAGCGGCCAATGAGCAGTTCTTC.